A selection of T cell receptor beta chains follows, all from one sample in a study of cytomegalovirus exposure and HLA in healthy donors. Using immunoSEQ multiplex PCR, the repertoire was profiled, and TCRdb retains in-frame clones only, with some absent. The sample consists of over 130,000 clones, over 80% of them appearing once. Source material: PBMCs. These receptors were obtained from a female donor in good health and CMV-seronegative. The CDR3 runs from the conserved cysteine through the conserved F or W. Each record gives: J gene, D gene, V gene, clone size, CDR3 protein, CDR3 DNA. D genes are given only for firm matches. A clone size is listed for some rows: how often the clone was seen (once, few, many), or a class if it is expanded.

J: TRBJ1-2
D: TRBD1
V: TRBV4-1
size: once
CDR3: CASRDFRTGENGYTF
DNA: TGCGCCAGCAGAGACTTTAGGACAGGGGAGAATGGCTACACCTTC

J: TRBJ2-3
D: TRBD2
V: TRBV5-6
size: -
CDR3: CASSLDSGRMTDTQYF
DNA: TGTGCCAGCAGCTTGGATAGCGGGAGGATGACAGATACGCAGTATTTT

J: TRBJ2-2
D: -
V: TRBV28
size: -
CDR3: CASSFGSGGDTGELFF
DNA: TGTGCCAGCAGTTTTGGTAGCGGCGGGGACACCGGGGAGCTGTTTTTT

J: TRBJ2-1
D: TRBD2
V: TRBV7-9
size: few
CDR3: CASSLGLAGVEQFF
DNA: TGTGCCAGCAGCTTAGGACTAGCGGGAGTAGAGCAGTTCTTC

J: TRBJ2-1
D: TRBD1
V: TRBV6-5
size: -
CDR3: CASSTPGQPYDEQFF
DNA: TGTGCCAGCAGTACTCCGGGACAGCCCTACGATGAGCAGTTCTTC

J: TRBJ2-7
D: -
V: TRBV10-1
size: -
CDR3: CASSESNSEQYF
DNA: TGCGCCAGCAGTGAGTCGAATAGCGAGCAGTACTTC

J: TRBJ2-7
D: TRBD2
V: TRBV2
size: -
CDR3: CASSEPRTSGKTYEQYF
DNA: TGTGCCAGCAGTGAACCCCGGACTAGCGGGAAAACCTACGAGCAGTACTTC

J: TRBJ2-1
D: TRBD2
V: TRBV11-2
size: -
CDR3: CASSWHRWGASGEINEQFF
DNA: TGTGCCAGCAGCTGGCATAGATGGGGAGCTAGCGGGGAAATCAATGAGCAGTTCTTC

J: TRBJ2-1
D: -
V: TRBV5-4
size: -
CDR3: CASSFLGAYNEQFF
DNA: TGTGCCAGCAGCTTCCTGGGCGCCTACAATGAGCAGTTCTTC

J: TRBJ2-1
D: TRBD2
V: TRBV7-6
size: -
CDR3: CASSLAPSGREDNEQFF
DNA: TGTGCCAGCAGCTTAGCCCCGAGCGGGAGAGAGGACAATGAGCAGTTCTTC

J: TRBJ1-2
D: TRBD1
V: TRBV5-1
size: few
CDR3: CASSPGQGYYGYTF
DNA: TGCGCCAGCAGCCCGGGACAGGGATACTATGGCTACACCTTC

J: TRBJ2-1
D: -
V: TRBV28
size: -
CDR3: CASSLYLNNEQFF
DNA: TGTGCCAGCAGTTTGTATTTAAACAATGAGCAGTTCTTC

J: TRBJ2-3
D: TRBD1
V: TRBV27
size: -
CDR3: CASRRDRDTDTQYF
DNA: TGTGCCAGCAGGCGGGACAGGGACACAGATACGCAGTATTTT

J: TRBJ1-1
D: -
V: TRBV5-1
size: -
CDR3: CASSPLGVEAEAFF
DNA: TGCGCCAGCAGCCCCCTCGGAGTTGAAGCTGAAGCTTTCTTT

J: TRBJ1-1
D: -
V: TRBV21-1
size: -
CDR3: CASSKEGEGHGAAFF
DNA: TGTGCCAGCAGCAAAGAAGGGGAGGGACACGGGGCCGCTTTCTTT

J: TRBJ2-5
D: TRBD2
V: TRBV30
size: -
CDR3: CAWSRLAGGQETQYF
DNA: TGTGCCTGGAGTCGACTAGCGGGAGGGCAAGAGACCCAGTACTTC

J: TRBJ2-7
D: -
V: TRBV28
size: -
CDR3: CASSPAGGAQYF
DNA: TGTGCCAGCAGCCCAGCGGGCGGGGCCCAGTACTTC

J: TRBJ2-7
D: TRBD2
V: TRBV27
size: -
CDR3: CASSSAGLRSYEQYF
DNA: TGTGCCAGCAGTTCCGCGGGACTACGCTCCTACGAGCAGTACTTC

J: TRBJ1-5
D: TRBD1
V: TRBV5-1
size: -
CDR3: CASSLGGSQGQQPQHF
DNA: TGCGCCAGCAGCTTGGGAGGGTCACAGGGGCAACAGCCCCAGCATTTT

J: TRBJ1-1
D: -
V: TRBV30
size: -
CDR3: CAWSVRGVTEAFF
DNA: TGTGCCTGGAGTGTACGGGGGGTAACTGAAGCTTTCTTT

J: TRBJ2-2
D: TRBD1
V: TRBV28
size: -
CDR3: CASRTGVNTGELFF
DNA: TGTGCCAGCAGAACAGGGGTGAACACCGGGGAGCTGTTTTTT

J: TRBJ2-7
D: -
V: TRBV28
size: -
CDR3: CASSFPHHRTRGTYEQYF
DNA: TGTGCCAGCAGTTTTCCCCACCACCGAACCCGGGGGACCTACGAGCAGTACTTC

J: TRBJ1-1
D: -
V: TRBV28
size: -
CDR3: CASSLTGEAFF
DNA: TGTGCCAGCAGTTTGACAGGTGAAGCTTTCTTT

J: TRBJ2-5
D: -
V: TRBV23-1
size: -
CDR3: CASSRPRARETQYF
DNA: TGCGCCAGCTCTCGCCCGAGGGCCAGAGAGACCCAGTACTTC

J: TRBJ1-1
D: TRBD1
V: TRBV29-1
size: -
CDR3: CSGSTGIVGGEAFF
DNA: TGCAGCGGATCGACAGGGATTGTTGGGGGGGAAGCTTTCTTT

J: TRBJ1-2
D: -
V: TRBV6-5
size: -
CDR3: CASRPAGGYGYTF
DNA: TGTGCCAGCAGGCCCGCCGGGGGCTATGGCTACACCTTC

J: TRBJ2-1
D: TRBD1
V: TRBV27
size: -
CDR3: CASSSGTGGPGLVGTYNEQFF
DNA: TGTGCCAGCAGTTCCGGGACAGGGGGCCCGGGACTAGTGGGAACCTACAATGAGCAGTTCTTC

J: TRBJ1-5
D: -
V: TRBV27
size: -
CDR3: CASSPYGEGGGNQPQHF
DNA: TGTGCCAGCAGTCCATACGGGGAGGGAGGCGGCAATCAGCCCCAGCATTTT

J: TRBJ2-1
D: -
V: TRBV29-1
size: -
CDR3: CSVEGQDEQFF
DNA: TGCAGCGTTGAGGGTCAGGATGAGCAGTTCTTC

J: TRBJ2-2
D: TRBD2
V: TRBV28
size: -
CDR3: CASSSGLAGELFF
DNA: TGTGCCAGCAGTTCGGGACTAGCCGGGGAGCTGTTTTTT

J: TRBJ2-1
D: TRBD2
V: TRBV6-5
size: -
CDR3: CASSYGLAVGYNEQFF
DNA: TGTGCCAGCAGTTATGGACTAGCGGTGGGATACAATGAGCAGTTCTTC

J: TRBJ2-5
D: TRBD2
V: TRBV4-1
size: few
CDR3: CASSQGTSVLGVRETQYF
DNA: TGCGCCAGCAGCCAAGGGACTAGCGTGCTGGGGGTAAGAGAGACCCAGTACTTC

J: TRBJ1-4
D: TRBD1
V: TRBV18
size: few
CDR3: CASSPGQGTTNEKLFF
DNA: TGTGCCAGCTCACCGGGACAGGGAACAACTAATGAAAAACTGTTTTTT

J: TRBJ1-1
D: TRBD1
V: TRBV7-9
size: -
CDR3: CASSSDRQGLRGTEAFF
DNA: TGTGCCAGCAGCTCCGATCGACAGGGCCTTAGGGGGACTGAAGCTTTCTTT

J: TRBJ2-7
D: TRBD2
V: TRBV4-1
size: few
CDR3: CASSQGLAGDEQYF
DNA: TGCGCCAGCAGCCAAGGACTAGCGGGAGACGAGCAGTACTTC

J: TRBJ1-4
D: -
V: TRBV6-1
size: -
CDR3: CASSEIGVGTALNEKLFF
DNA: TGTGCCAGCAGTGAAATAGGTGTCGGAACAGCCTTGAATGAAAAACTGTTTTTT

J: TRBJ2-5
D: -
V: TRBV29-1
size: once
CDR3: CSVETPWDSQETQYF
DNA: TGCAGCGTTGAAACCCCCTGGGACTCACAAGAGACCCAGTACTTC

J: TRBJ2-2
D: TRBD1
V: TRBV25-1
size: -
CDR3: CASSDNGTGLLFTGELFF
DNA: TGTGCCAGCAGTGACAACGGGACAGGTCTGCTATTCACCGGGGAGCTGTTTTTT

J: TRBJ2-1
D: TRBD2
V: TRBV29-1
size: -
CDR3: CSLQRTSGSGVEQFF
DNA: TGCAGCCTCCAAAGGACTAGCGGGAGTGGGGTTGAGCAGTTCTTC

J: TRBJ2-7
D: -
V: TRBV7-9
size: -
CDR3: CASSLSPSSSYEQYF
DNA: TGTGCCAGCAGCTTAAGCCCTTCAAGCTCCTACGAGCAGTACTTC

J: TRBJ2-5
D: -
V: TRBV4-1
size: -
CDR3: CASSQDLARGPQETQYF
DNA: TGCGCCAGCAGCCAAGATCTCGCCAGGGGTCCGCAAGAGACCCAGTACTTC

J: TRBJ2-7
D: -
V: TRBV28
size: -
CDR3: CASTPRILSYEQYF
DNA: TGTGCCAGCACCCCCAGGATACTGTCCTACGAGCAGTACTTC

J: TRBJ2-3
D: -
V: TRBV7-9
size: once
CDR3: CASSKEGGDWDTQYF
DNA: TGTGCCAGCAGTAAAGAGGGGGGGGACTGGGATACGCAGTATTTT

J: TRBJ2-3
D: TRBD2
V: TRBV9
size: -
CDR3: CASREGAGTDTQYF
DNA: TGTGCCAGCAGGGAGGGAGCGGGAACAGATACGCAGTATTTT

J: TRBJ2-6
D: -
V: TRBV6-1
size: -
CDR3: CASRLISGANVLTF
DNA: TGTGCCAGCAGACTAATCTCTGGGGCCAACGTCCTGACTTTC

J: TRBJ2-1
D: -
V: TRBV19
size: -
CDR3: CASSTPGIVVYEQFF
DNA: TGTGCCAGTAGTACCCCCGGGATAGTCGTCTATGAGCAGTTCTTC

J: TRBJ2-5
D: -
V: TRBV15
size: few
CDR3: CATSRDPGQQETQYF
DNA: TGTGCCACCAGCAGAGACCCGGGACAACAAGAGACCCAGTACTTC